In this sample, the clone carrying this TCR beta chain turned up a few times. The antigen is not known. Built from TCR beta cDNA, the libraries had unique molecular identifiers in them. T cells numbering about 0.9 to 10 million yielded cDNA molecules that totaled about 500,000. TCRdb called the PCR reads again in MiXCR, with one record for every CDR3 protein. The sample has about half a million distinct CDR3 sequences, 45% seen once; the top ten hold 12%. This sample stems from a study of post-analysis software for immune sequencing data. Overall study findings and caveats: Among roughly 5 TRBV segments more frequent in patients than controls were TRBV5-6, TRBV5-1 and TRBV20-1. Those with multiple sclerosis, the patient group, showed significantly lower normalized Chao1 diversity than controls.

The germline V gene encodes CDR1 MNHEY and CDR2 SMNVEV (reference sequence). The CDR3 contains 15 residues. V shed 2 bases and J 5 bases; nucleotides not matched to a gene: 6. This clonotype was obtained from a girl aged 10 to 17 with multiple sclerosis. Sequencing was performed on blood. This rearrangement joins TRBV27 to TRBJ2-7, with 10 bases fitting TRBD2. The CDR3 is CASSLLAGVGNEQYF. The CDR3 coding sequence is TGTGCCAGCAGTTTACTAGCGGGAGTGGGGAACGAGCAGTACTTC.